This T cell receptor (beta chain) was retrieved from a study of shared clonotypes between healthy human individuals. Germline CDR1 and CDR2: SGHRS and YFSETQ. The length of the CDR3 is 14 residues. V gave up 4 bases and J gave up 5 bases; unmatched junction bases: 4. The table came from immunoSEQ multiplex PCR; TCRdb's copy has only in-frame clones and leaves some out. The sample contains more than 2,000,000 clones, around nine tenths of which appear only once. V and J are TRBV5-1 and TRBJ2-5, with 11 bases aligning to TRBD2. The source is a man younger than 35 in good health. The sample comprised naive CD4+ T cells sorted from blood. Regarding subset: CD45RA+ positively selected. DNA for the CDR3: TGCGCCAGCAGCGTAACTAGCGGGGGTGAGACCCAGTACTTC. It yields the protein CASSVTSGGETQYF. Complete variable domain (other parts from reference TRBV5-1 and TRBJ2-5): KAGVTQTPRYLIKTRGQQVTLSCSPISGHRSVSWYQQTPGQGLQFLFEYFSETQRNKGNFPGRFSGRQFSNSRSEMNVSTLELGDSALYLCASSVTSGGETQYFGPGTRLLVL.